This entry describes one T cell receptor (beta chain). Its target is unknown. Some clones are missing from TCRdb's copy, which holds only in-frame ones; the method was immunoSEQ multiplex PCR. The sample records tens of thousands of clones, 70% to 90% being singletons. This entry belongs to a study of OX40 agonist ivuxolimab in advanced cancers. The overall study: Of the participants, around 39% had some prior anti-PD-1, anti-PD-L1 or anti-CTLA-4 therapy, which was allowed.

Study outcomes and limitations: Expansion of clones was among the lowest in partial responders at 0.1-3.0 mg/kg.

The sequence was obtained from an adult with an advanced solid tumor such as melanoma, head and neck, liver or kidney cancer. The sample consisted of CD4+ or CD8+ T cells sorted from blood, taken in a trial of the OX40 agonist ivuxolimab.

In nucleotides, the CDR3 is TGTGCCAGAGTCCCCGGCCCCACCATATATTTT. Translation gives CARVPGPTIYF. This chain joins TRBV28 and TRBJ1-3, with D unresolved. The ends were cut back, 9 bases at V and 9 bases at J, with 12 bases in the middle. The germline V gene has CDR1 MDHEN and CDR2 SYDVKM. CDR3 length: 11 amino acids. The full variable domain, with the rest looked up from reference TRBV28 and TRBJ1-3, is DVKVTQSSRYLVKRTGEKVFLECVQDMDHENMFWYRQDPGLGLRLIYFSYDVKMKEKGDIPEGYSVSREKKERFSLILESASTNQTSMYLCARVPGPTIYFGEGSWLTVV.